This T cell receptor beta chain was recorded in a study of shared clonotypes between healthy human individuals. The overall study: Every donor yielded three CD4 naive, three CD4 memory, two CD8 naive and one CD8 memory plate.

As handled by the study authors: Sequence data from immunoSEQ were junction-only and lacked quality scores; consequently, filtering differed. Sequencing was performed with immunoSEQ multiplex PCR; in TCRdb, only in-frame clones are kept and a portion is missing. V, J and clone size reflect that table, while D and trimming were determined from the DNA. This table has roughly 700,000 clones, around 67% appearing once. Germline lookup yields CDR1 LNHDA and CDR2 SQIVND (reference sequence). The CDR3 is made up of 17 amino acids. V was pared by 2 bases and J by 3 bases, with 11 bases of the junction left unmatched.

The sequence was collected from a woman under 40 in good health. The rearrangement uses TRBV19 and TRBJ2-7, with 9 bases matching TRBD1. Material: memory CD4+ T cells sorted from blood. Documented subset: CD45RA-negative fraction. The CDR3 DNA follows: TGTGCCAGTAGTATAATTTTCCGGACAGGGGAGTACTACGAGCAGTACTTC. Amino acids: CASSIIFRTGEYYEQYF.